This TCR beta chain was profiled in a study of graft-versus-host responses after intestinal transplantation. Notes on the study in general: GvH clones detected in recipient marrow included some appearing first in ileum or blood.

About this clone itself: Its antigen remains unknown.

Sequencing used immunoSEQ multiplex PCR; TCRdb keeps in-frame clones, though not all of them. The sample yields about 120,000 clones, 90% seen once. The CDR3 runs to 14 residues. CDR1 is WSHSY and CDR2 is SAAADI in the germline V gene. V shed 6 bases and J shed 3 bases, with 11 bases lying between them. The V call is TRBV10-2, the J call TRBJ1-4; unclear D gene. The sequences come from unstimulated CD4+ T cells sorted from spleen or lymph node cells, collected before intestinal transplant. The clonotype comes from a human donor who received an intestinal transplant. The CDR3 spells CASSQRGPNEKLFF. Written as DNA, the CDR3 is TGCGCCAGCAGCCAACGAGGTCCTAATGAAAAACTGTTTTTT.